The entry below describes one T cell receptor (beta chain). What it binds is not known. This entry belongs to a study of T cells and copy number aberrations in small-cell lung cancer. Produced via immunoSEQ multiplex PCR; TCRdb's table is partial and in-frame only. Among 8,500 to 10,000 clones listed, nearly 80% were seen once. Study results and limitations: Compared with adjacent lung tissue, tumors had lower T-cell richness and clonality and non-significantly lower density. Findings need validation given the study's small sample size.

The sequencing input was normal tissue next to the tumor. This clonotype originated in a man in his 60s with small cell lung cancer.

The CDR3 reads CASSRKLGLAGESETGELFF. The DNA for the CDR3 is TGTGCCAGCAGTCGGAAACTCGGACTAGCGGGAGAGTCGGAAACCGGGGAGCTGTTTTTT. This chain connects TRBV7-8 to TRBJ2-2; 13 nucleotides agree with TRBD2. CDR1 and CDR2 (germline): SGHVS, FQNEAQ. The CDR3 loop spans 20 amino acids. V shed 6 bases and J 5 bases; nucleotides not matched to a gene: 18.